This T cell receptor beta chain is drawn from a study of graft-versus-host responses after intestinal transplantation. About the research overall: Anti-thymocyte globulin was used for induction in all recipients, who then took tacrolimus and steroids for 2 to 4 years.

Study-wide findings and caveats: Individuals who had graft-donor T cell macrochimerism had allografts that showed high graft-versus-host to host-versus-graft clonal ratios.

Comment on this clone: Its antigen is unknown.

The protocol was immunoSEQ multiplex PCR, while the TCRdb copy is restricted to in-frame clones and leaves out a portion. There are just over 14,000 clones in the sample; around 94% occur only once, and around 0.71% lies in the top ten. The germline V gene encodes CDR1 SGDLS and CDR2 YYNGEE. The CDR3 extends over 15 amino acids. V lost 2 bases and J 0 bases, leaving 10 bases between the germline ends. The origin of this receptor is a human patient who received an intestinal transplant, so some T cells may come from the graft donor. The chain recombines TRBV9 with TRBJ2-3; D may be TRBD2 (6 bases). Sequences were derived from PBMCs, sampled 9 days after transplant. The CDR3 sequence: CASSVSGLSTDTQYF. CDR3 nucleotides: TGTGCCAGCAGCGTTAGCGGACTAAGCACAGATACGCAGTATTTT.